Listed below are T cell receptor beta chains from one sample, sequenced in a study of T-cell reconstitution after alpha-beta-depleted transplantation in children. Via MiXCR, TCRdb re-called the PCR reads, giving one row per CDR3 protein. The sample gives tens of thousands of distinct CDR3 sequences, 52% of which show up once; 35% to 45% is in the top ten. Source: peripheral blood, taken before TCRalphabeta/CD19-depleted stem cell transplant. Receptors originate from a boy younger than two with SCID, due to receive a stem cell transplant. Both conserved end residues are part of each CDR3. The D gene is left open where the match is weak. Rows may omit the clone size; those that give it use once, few, many or a size class.

cdr3_length j_call clone_size v_call d_call cdr3_nt cdr3_aa
16 TRBJ2-3 - TRBV28 TRBD2 TGTGCCAGCAGTGGGCTAGCGGGACCCCGTCCAGATACGCAGTATTTT CASSGLAGPRPDTQYF
14 TRBJ1-1 many TRBV7-2 - TGTGCCAGCAGCTTCCCGGGGCGCGGGACTGAAGCTTTCTTT CASSFPGRGTEAFF
13 TRBJ1-2 - TRBV20-1 - TGCAGTGCTAGAGAATTGAGGGGTTGGGGCTACACCTTC CSARELRGWGYTF
15 TRBJ1-5 once TRBV20-1 - TGCAGTGCTAGAGATGGCGACAGGCTAAGTCAAGCCCAGCATTTT CSARDGDRLSQAQHF
18 TRBJ2-1 once TRBV4-2 TRBD2 TGTGCCAGCAGCCAGGTGACTAGCGGGGGGGCGGGTAGGAATGAGCAGTTCTTC CASSQVTSGGAGRNEQFF
13 TRBJ1-2 - TRBV9 - TGTGCCAGCAGCGTAGTAGGGGAGCACGGCTACACCTTC CASSVVGEHGYTF
17 TRBJ2-3 - TRBV7-8 TRBD2 TGTGCCAGCAGCTCCGCTAGCGGGGCTTGGTCTTCAGATACGCAGTATTTT CASSSASGAWSSDTQYF
17 TRBJ1-2 many TRBV6-1 TRBD1 TGTGCCAGCAGAGGGGACAGGGTAGAGATGGCTAACTATGGCTACACCTTC CASRGDRVEMANYGYTF
16 TRBJ1-3 few TRBV5-1 - TGCGCCAGCAGCTTGGACGGCCTCCGCTCTGGAAACACCATATATTTT CASSLDGLRSGNTIYF
12 TRBJ2-7 - TRBV29-1 TRBD1 TGCAGCGTTGGGACAGGGAGGCGCGAGCAGTACTTC CSVGTGRREQYF
17 TRBJ2-5 few TRBV7-9 TRBD2 TGTGCCAGCAGCTTAGTCCCAGCGGGGGGGTCTCAAGAGACCCAGTACTTC CASSLVPAGGSQETQYF
14 TRBJ2-3 - TRBV5-1 - TGCGCCAGCAGCACCGGGACTAGCACAGATACGCAGTATTTT CASSTGTSTDTQYF
13 TRBJ1-5 - TRBV10-2 - TGCGCCAGCAGTGAGTGGACGGACTGGCCCCAGCATTTT CASSEWTDWPQHF
12 TRBJ2-3 many TRBV9 - TGTGCCAGCAGCGTAGGATCAGATACGCAGTATTTT CASSVGSDTQYF
16 TRBJ2-1 - TRBV5-4 TRBD2 TGTGCCAGCACCCTCGGGGGAGCGGGGGTTAACAATGAGCAGTTCTTC CASTLGGAGVNNEQFF
15 TRBJ1-1 few TRBV12-3/TRBV12-4 TRBD1 TGTGCCAGCACCGACAGGGGGGGAGGGCACGCTGAAGCTTTCTTT CASTDRGGGHAEAFF
12 TRBJ2-3 - TRBV20-1 - TGCAGTGCTGACTCCTATCAGGATACGCAGTATTTT CSADSYQDTQYF
17 TRBJ1-2 - TRBV20-1 - TGCAGTGCTAGAGATTCCCACCGCTTCCAGGGGTACTATGGCTACACCTTC CSARDSHRFQGYYGYTF
15 TRBJ2-1 - TRBV12-3/TRBV12-4 - TGTGCCAGCAGTTCGGAAGGGATTCGGGCTAATGAGCAGTTCTTC CASSSEGIRANEQFF
14 TRBJ2-1 - TRBV20-1 TRBD1 TGCAGTGCCCCTGGACAGGGGGACGTTAATGAGCAGTTCTTC CSAPGQGDVNEQFF
17 TRBJ2-6 - TRBV4-3 - TGCGCCAGCAGCCCCTCACCCCTTGGGTCTGGGGCCAACGTCCTGACTTTC CASSPSPLGSGANVLTF
17 TRBJ1-5 - TRBV15 - TGTGCCACCTCCTCCCCCAAGGCAGGGGACAGCAATCAGCCCCAGCATTTT CATSSPKAGDSNQPQHF
15 TRBJ2-1 - TRBV5-1 TRBD2 TGCGCCAGCAGCTTCACTAGCGGGGGAGACAATGAGCAGTTCTTC CASSFTSGGDNEQFF